The 2 T cell receptor beta chains listed next were all sequenced from one sample in a study of shared clonotypes between healthy human individuals (dated by TCRdb to the early 2020s). The library came from the immunoSEQ multiplex PCR assay. This is the immuneACCESS table as TCRdb keeps it, with only in-frame sequences that have V and J called. A part of the clones is gone; compared with another copy, unresolved V genes explain less than half, and the rest is unexplained. The sample records 2 million to 2.5 million clones, 85% to 95% of which are singletons. Of the sample, 0.39% is held by the ten largest clones. Material for sequencing was naive CD4+ T cells from PBMCs. This specimen's cell subset or site label, interpreted: CD45RA+ positively selected. The receptors shown here come from a man aged 18 to 29 in good health. Some clones in this sample may be carry-over from other donors' samples.

This clone showed up just once. The V gene is TRBV5-1, the J gene TRBJ2-7; 7 bases map to TRBD1. The CDR3 contains 13 residues. J lost 2 bases, V lost 7 bases, and 6 bases had no gene match. CDR1 and CDR2 (germline): SGHRS, YFSETQ. For the CDR3, the DNA is TGCGCCAGCGCACGGCAGGGGGCCTACGAGCAGTACTTC. Its protein product is CASARQGAYEQYF.

This chain joins TRBV7-9 and TRBJ1-1; possibly TRBD1 for D (6 bases). CDR1 SEHNR and CDR2 FQNEAQ come from the germline V gene (reference sequence). V was clipped by 5 bases and J by 5 bases, with 12 bases between them. CDR3 length equals 13 residues. CDR3 residues: CASSAQGGTEAFF. The CDR3 nucleotides are TGTGCCAGCAGCGCCCAAGGGGGGACTGAAGCTTTCTTT.